What follows are 22 T cell receptor beta chains derived from one specimen sequenced in a study of regulatory T cells in long-lasting Graves disease. As for time point: persistent/refractory GD, antithyroid drugs over 5 years with positive TRAb. Making the TCR library involved RNA that had been extracted from PBMCs. Arm-PCR of CDR3 regions and iRepertoire HTBI primers were used to build TCR beta libraries. In TCRdb, the multiplex PCR reads were re-called with MiXCR into one record per CDR3 protein. The sample lists under 500,000 distinct CDR3 sequences; roughly 20% were seen once. Here the sequenced sample was peripheral blood mononuclear cells (PBMCs), taken when the disease was refractory, from a patient treated with antithyroid drugs. Receptors were obtained from a female donor with Graves disease.

The rearrangement joins TRBV2 to TRBJ2-7, with D unresolved. V was cut by 10 bases and J by 4 bases, with 8 bases left in between. Germline values: CDR1 SNHLY, CDR2 FYNNEI. This CDR3 has 10 amino acids. The CDR3 spells CAIQAYEQYF. The CDR3 DNA sequence: TGTGCCATCCAGGCTTACGAGCAGTACTTC.

This clonotype was seen ten or more times. The chain has TRBV7-8 and TRBJ2-7; tentatively, D is TRBD2 (5 bases). The CDR3 is made up of 13 amino acids. V dropped 4 bases and J dropped 1 base, with 8 bases sitting between them. CDR1 and CDR2 from the germline V gene are SGHVS and FQNEAQ. This chain's CDR3 is CASSSWESYEQYF. The DNA for the CDR3 is TGTGCCAGCAGCTCCTGGGAGTCCTACGAGCAGTACTTC.

There are a few counts of this clonotype. V and J are TRBV20-1 and TRBJ1-6; the match to TRBD1 covers 7 bases. The junction had 8 bases not matched to a gene; V was cut back by 0 bases and J by 9 bases. The CDR3 has 15 amino acids. Germline values: CDR1 DFQATT, CDR2 SNEGSKA (reference sequence). In DNA form, the CDR3 reads TGCAGTGCTAGAGATCGACTGACAGGGACTTCACCCCTCCACTTT. This gives the protein CSARDRLTGTSPLHF.

The V and J genes are TRBV28 and TRBJ1-4, with D tentatively TRBD1 (5 bases). Germline-derived CDR1 and CDR2 are MDHEN and SYDVKM. V lost 6 bases and J 4 bases, leaving 12 bases between the germline ends. The CDR3 spans 14 residues. The CDR3 protein is CASSGRDGNEKLFF. Written as DNA, the CDR3 is TGTGCCAGCAGCGGCAGGGATGGTAATGAAAAACTGTTTTTT.

This clonotype was detected ten times or more. The gene calls are TRBV7-9 and TRBJ1-2; tentative D call: TRBD1 (5 bases). Trimming stripped 11 bases from V and 2 bases from J, with 18 bases between. There are 14 residues in the CDR3. Germline V lookup: CDR1 SEHNR, CDR2 FQNEAQ (reference sequence). CDR3 protein: CALNPGPANYGYTF. The CDR3 DNA reads TGTGCCCTAAATCCGGGACCGGCAAACTATGGCTACACCTTC.

Many counts were recorded for this clonotype. The chain links TRBV20-1 to TRBJ2-7; D remains unclear. The germline gives CDR1 DFQATT, CDR2 SNEGSKA (reference sequence). V lost 0 bases to trimming and J lost 0 bases, with 15 bases between them. This CDR3 has 16 residues. The CDR3 DNA reads TGCAGTGCTAGAGATCTAGGAACTTACTCCTCCTACGAGCAGTACTTC. This gives the protein CSARDLGTYSSYEQYF.

This clonotype was detected ten times or more. One end of the junction does not line up with germline, which may come from a read error. The V call is TRBV12-3 or TRBV12-4, the J call TRBJ1-5; no reliable D call. The CDR3 extends over 12 amino acids. CDR3 residues: CASSLVGQPQHF. CDR3 sequence (DNA): TGTGCCAGCAGCTTAGTAGGCCAGCCCCAGCATTTT.

In its sample, this clonotype was seen many times. CDR3 nucleotides: TGTGCCAGCAGCTTAGGTGACAGGGGTTCGGAGCAGTACTTC. Its protein product is CASSLGDRGSEQYF. The chain combines TRBV11-2 with TRBJ2-7; TRBD1 matches 8 bases. Trimming took 1 base from V and 7 from J; bases not matched to a gene: 6. Looked up from germline, CDR1 is SGHAT and CDR2 is FQNNGV. The CDR3 totals 14 residues.

This clonotype has a handful of counts. This chain uses TRBV28 with TRBJ2-7, with a possible D match to TRBD2 (6 bases). This CDR3 has 13 residues. Germline-derived CDR1 and CDR2 are MDHEN and SYDVKM. Trimming shortened V by 3 bases and J by 6 bases, and 12 bases separated the two germline ends. The CDR3, as DNA: TGTGCCAGCAGTTTTGCGGGGAAAGGCGAGCAGTACTTC. This gives the protein CASSFAGKGEQYF.

Ten or more counts support this clonotype. The chain employs TRBV28 and TRBJ1-1; D ambiguous. Trimming left V 4 bases short and J 4 bases short, with 16 bases between. The CDR3 has 15 amino acids. Germline V CDR1 and CDR2: MDHEN, SYDVKM. CDR3 sequence (DNA): TGTGCCAGCAGTTCCCCGACCTCCTGGGGCACTGAAGCTTTCTTT. Protein sequence: CASSSPTSWGTEAFF.

This chain uses TRBV28 with TRBJ2-1; the match to TRBD2 covers 11 bases. Germline CDR1 and CDR2: MDHEN and SYDVKM. The CDR3 is 17 residues long. Trimming at V came to 4 bases and at J to 2 bases, leaving 7 bases not matched to a gene. The CDR3 protein is CASSSSIAGGPYNEQFF. The DNA for the CDR3 is TGTGCCAGCAGTTCGTCCATAGCGGGAGGGCCCTACAATGAGCAGTTCTTC.

This clonotype was seen a handful of times. J is TRBJ1-1 and V is TRBV19, with D uncertain. This CDR3 is 11 amino acids long. Between the trimmed V and J ends, which lost 3 bases and 4 bases, there was a span of 3 bases. Germline V gene sequence: CDR1 LNHDA, CDR2 SQIVND (reference sequence). The CDR3 protein is CASSIFTEAFF. CDR3 sequence (DNA): TGTGCCAGTAGTATTTTCACTGAAGCTTTCTTT. The full variable domain, its missing parts supplied by reference TRBV19 and TRBJ1-1, is DGGITQSPKYLFRKEGQNVTLSCEQNLNHDAMYWYRQDPGQGLRLIYYSQIVNDFQKGDIAEGYSVSREKKESFPLTVTSAQKNPTAFYLCASSIFTEAFFGQGTRLTVV.

This clonotype was seen at least ten times. The chain combines TRBV10-1 with TRBJ1-6; no definite D call. CDR1 is WNHNN, CDR2 SYGVQD, per germline (reference sequence). V lost 8 bases and J lost 7, with 9 bases in between. The CDR3 runs to 12 residues. The CDR3 loop reads CASWSGNSPLHF. CDR3 DNA: TGCGCCAGCTGGTCGGGGAATTCACCCCTCCACTTT.

The gene calls are TRBV29-1 and TRBJ2-5; TRBD2 agrees at 13 bases. CDR1 and CDR2 from the germline V gene are SQVTM and ANQGSEA. With 1 base clipped from V and 1 base from J, the junction kept 9 bases outside the gene matches. CDR3 length: 18 residues. Here the CDR3 reads CSVEGLGLAGDSQETQYF. The DNA for the CDR3 is TGCAGCGTTGAAGGCCTCGGACTAGCGGGAGATAGCCAAGAGACCCAGTACTTC.

This clonotype showed up just a few times. At one boundary the junction diverges from the germline segment, which might be a read error. The chain employs TRBV20-1 and TRBJ1-1; D not resolved. CDR3 length: 9 residues. Germline lookup yields CDR1 DFQATT and CDR2 SNEGSKA (reference sequence). The CDR3 DNA reads as TGCAGTGCTCCTTCGTCGGTGGCTTTT. Its protein product is CSAPSSVAF.

Of note for this clonotype: This may stem from a read error, because a much larger clone lies one nucleotide away. The chain uses TRBV28 and TRBJ2-5, with D perhaps TRBD1 or TRBD2 (5 bases each). Trimming pared 8 bases from V and 2 bases from J, leaving 21 bases between. CDR1 and CDR2 from the germline V gene are MDHEN and SYDVKM. CDR3 length: 16 amino acids. The CDR3, as DNA: TGTGCCAGCGGTGAGCAAGGGGCTAGCAGGCAAGAGACCCAGTACTTC. The encoded protein is CASGEQGASRQETQYF.

This clonotype was detected ten times or more. The chain carries TRBV7-8 and TRBJ2-5; D unresolved. Germline CDR1 reads SGHVS; CDR2 reads FQNEAQ. V was pared by 8 bases and J by 0 bases, with 13 bases between. The CDR3 contains 14 residues. Written as DNA, the CDR3 is TGTGCCAGCGTGGCCCAAAGGTACCAAGAGACCCAGTACTTC. It yields the protein CASVAQRYQETQYF.

This clonotype was counted ten times or more. This chain links TRBV3-1 with TRBJ2-5, with TRBD2 matching 11 bases. CDR1 and CDR2 from the germline V gene are LGHDT and YNNKEL (reference sequence). The CDR3 consists of 15 residues. Trimming took 3 bases from V and 4 from J; bases not matched to a gene: 4. CDR3 region: CASSHLAGGPETQYF. The CDR3 DNA sequence: TGTGCCAGCAGCCACCTAGCGGGAGGCCCAGAGACCCAGTACTTC.

This clonotype was observed many times. V usage is TRBV27 and J usage is TRBJ1-2; tentatively, D is TRBD1 (5 bases). Trimming cost V 3 bases and J 5 bases, with 7 bases left between them. The germline gives CDR1 MNHEY, CDR2 SMNVEV (reference sequence). The CDR3 consists of 12 residues. This CDR3 reads CASSFKGYGYTF. As DNA, the CDR3 is TGTGCCAGCAGTTTCAAGGGGTATGGCTACACCTTC.

In its sample, this clonotype was seen a few times. The chain recombines TRBV7-2 with TRBJ2-2, with unresolved D. The CDR3 runs 14 residues. The V and J ends lost 5 bases and 4 bases respectively, with 11 bases between them. Germline CDR1 SGHTA, CDR2 FQGNSA. CDR3 sequence (DNA): TGTGCCAGCAGCCCCAGCTGGAGCACCGGGGAGCTGTTTTTT. Encoded protein: CASSPSWSTGELFF. Full variable domain (remainder filled in from reference TRBV7-2 and TRBJ2-2): GAGVSQSPSNKVTEKGKDVELRCDPISGHTALYWYRQSLGQGLEFLIYFQGNSAPDKSGLPSDRFSAERTGGSVSTLTIQRTQQEDSAVYLCASSPSWSTGELFFGEGSRLTVL.

The rearrangement joins TRBV2 to TRBJ2-1; D call uncertain. Trimming cost V 4 bases and J 0 bases, with 10 bases left between them. Germline V lookup: CDR1 SNHLY, CDR2 FYNNEI. This CDR3 region has 15 residues. The CDR3 coding sequence is TGTGCCAGCAGTGGATTGGGTAGCTCCTACAATGAGCAGTTCTTC. Amino acid sequence: CASSGLGSSYNEQFF.

The genes are TRBV4-1 and TRBJ2-7; possibly TRBD1 for D (6 bases). V was trimmed by 0 bases and J by 3 bases, leaving 12 bases between them. CDR3 size: 15 residues. Germline V gene data show CDR1 as MGHRA and CDR2 as YSYEKL. Written as DNA, the CDR3 is TGCGCCAGCAGCCAAGACGAGGTCAGGGGCTACGAGCAGTACTTC. As protein: CASSQDEVRGYEQYF.